This T cell receptor beta chain emerged from a study of blood T cells in healthy people across ages. Per individual sample, total RNA of at least 6 micrograms was extracted. In the case of this clonotype: One base away lies a much larger clone, so this may be a sequencing read error.

Germline V gene lookup returns CDR1 SGHRS and CDR2 YFSETQ. J gave up 7 bases and V 2 bases, and 5 bases lay outside the gene matches. The CDR3 spans 14 residues. Next came a second PCR, run for about 6 to 12 cycles, which used a sample-barcoded 5' primer along with a J-beta primer mix. With 12 random nucleotides, a template-switch adaptor tagged each individual cDNA molecule. TCRdb used MiXCR to reprocess the 5' RACE reads, holding one entry per CDR3 protein. This repertoire shows around 1,700,000 distinct CDR3 sequences, 25% to 30% found once; its top ten account for more than 6%. The chain uses TRBV5-1 and TRBJ2-7; TRBD2 agrees at 11 bases. The sequence was obtained from a woman aged 25 to 39 in good health. Sequenced material: blood. The CDR3 region is CASSFTSGSDEQYF. For the CDR3, the DNA is TGCGCCAGCAGCTTTACTAGCGGGAGTGATGAGCAGTACTTC.